The source of this TCR beta chain is a study of T-cell memory formation after mild COVID-19. V was clipped by 3 bases and J by 9 bases; unmatched bases: 3. Germline lookup yields CDR1 SQVTM and CDR2 ANQGSEA. The CDR3 runs 11 residues. TCRdb itself ran the 5' RACE reads through MiXCR, one entry per CDR3 protein. The table records approximately 480,000 distinct CDR3 sequences, around a sixth of them present only once. The TCR was taken from an adult woman who had mild COVID-19 (a few samples of this study predate the infection). Cell type and time point are not known. This chain connects TRBV29-1 to TRBJ2-7, with 9 bases fitting TRBD1. Sequences were obtained from PBMCs or a T cell subset sorted from them (not recorded which). This chain's CDR3 is CSVDRQGVQYF. In DNA, the CDR3 is TGCAGCGTTGATCGACAGGGGGTGCAGTACTTC.